This TCR beta chain derives from a study of T cell responses to AZD1222 COVID-19 vaccine. V lost 3 bases and J 3 bases, leaving 17 bases between the germline ends. Germline assignment: CDR1 KGHSH and CDR2 LQKENI. The CDR3 has 16 amino acids. Using immunoSEQ multiplex PCR, the repertoire was profiled, and TCRdb retains in-frame clones only, with some absent. Among fewer than 180,000 clones, approximately 90% were seen once, and the ten largest hold 3% to 3.5%. Sequencing used peripheral blood, obtained 28 days after the second AZD1222 dose. The sequence was obtained from an adult who received the AZD1222 COVID-19 vaccine. The chain uses TRBV18 and TRBJ2-5; a possible D gene is TRBD1 (5 bases). In DNA form, the CDR3 reads TGTGCCAGCTCACCCCCGCAGAGTGTCAGGGAAGAGACCCAGTACTTC. This encodes CASSPPQSVREETQYF.